This TCR beta chain stems from a study of shared clonotypes between healthy human individuals. Method: immunoSEQ multiplex PCR; TCRdb's copy keeps in-frame clones and lacks some. The table records just over 2,000,000 clones, 85% to 95% of them present only once. Trimming pared 0 bases from V and 1 base from J, leaving 7 bases between. This CDR3 region has 14 residues. Looked up from germline, CDR1 is MRHNA and CDR2 is SNTAGT. This chain links TRBV6-4 with TRBJ2-7, with D perhaps TRBD1 (5 bases). The source is a man aged 18 to 29 in good health. Sequencing used naive CD4+ T cells sorted from blood. Subset described: CD45RA+ positively selected. The CDR3 region is CASSDSAGSYEQYF. The CDR3 nucleotides read TGTGCCAGCAGTGACTCAGCAGGGTCCTACGAGCAGTACTTC.